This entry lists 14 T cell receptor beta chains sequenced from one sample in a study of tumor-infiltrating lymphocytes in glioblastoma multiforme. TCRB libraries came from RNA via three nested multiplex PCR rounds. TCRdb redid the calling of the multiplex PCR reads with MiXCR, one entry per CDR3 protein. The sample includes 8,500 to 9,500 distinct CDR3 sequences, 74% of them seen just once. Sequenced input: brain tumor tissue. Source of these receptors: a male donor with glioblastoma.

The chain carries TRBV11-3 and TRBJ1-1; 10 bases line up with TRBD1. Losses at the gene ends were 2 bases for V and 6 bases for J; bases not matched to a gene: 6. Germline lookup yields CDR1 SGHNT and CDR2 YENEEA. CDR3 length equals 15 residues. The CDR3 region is CASSLRTGGEAEAFF. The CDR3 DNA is TGTGCCAGCAGCTTACGGACAGGGGGGGAGGCTGAAGCTTTCTTT.

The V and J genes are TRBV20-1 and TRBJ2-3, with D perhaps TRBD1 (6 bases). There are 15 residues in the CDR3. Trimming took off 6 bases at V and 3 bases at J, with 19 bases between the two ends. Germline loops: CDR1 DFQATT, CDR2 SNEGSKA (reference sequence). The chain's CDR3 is CSATPGRGITDTQYF. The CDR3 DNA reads TGCAGTGCGACACCGGGCAGGGGTATAACAGATACGCAGTATTTT.

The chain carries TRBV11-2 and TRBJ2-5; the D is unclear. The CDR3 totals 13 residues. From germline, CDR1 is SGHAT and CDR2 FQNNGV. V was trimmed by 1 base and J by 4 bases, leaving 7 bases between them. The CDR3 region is CASSLVGLETQYF. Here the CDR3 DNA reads TGTGCCAGCAGCTTAGTGGGATTAGAGACCCAGTACTTC.

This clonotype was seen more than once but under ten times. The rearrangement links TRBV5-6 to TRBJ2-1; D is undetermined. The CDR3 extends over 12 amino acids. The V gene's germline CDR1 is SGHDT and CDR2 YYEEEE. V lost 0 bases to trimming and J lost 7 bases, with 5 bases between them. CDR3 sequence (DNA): TGTGCCAGCAGCTTGGGGGTAAATGAGCAGTTCTTC. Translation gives CASSLGVNEQFF.

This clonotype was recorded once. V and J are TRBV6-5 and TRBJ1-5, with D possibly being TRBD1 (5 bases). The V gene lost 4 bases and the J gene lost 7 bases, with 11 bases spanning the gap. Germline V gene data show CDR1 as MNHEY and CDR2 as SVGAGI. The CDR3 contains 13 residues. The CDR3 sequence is CASSLQGGQPQHF. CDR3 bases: TGTGCCAGCAGTTTGCAGGGAGGGCAGCCCCAGCATTTT.

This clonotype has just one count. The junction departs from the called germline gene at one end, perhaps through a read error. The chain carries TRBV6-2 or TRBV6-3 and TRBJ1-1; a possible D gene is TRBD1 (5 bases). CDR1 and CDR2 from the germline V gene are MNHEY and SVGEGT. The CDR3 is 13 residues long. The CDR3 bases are TGTGCCAGCACCAACCCAGGGACCACTGAAACTTTCTTT. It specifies CASTNPGTTETFF.

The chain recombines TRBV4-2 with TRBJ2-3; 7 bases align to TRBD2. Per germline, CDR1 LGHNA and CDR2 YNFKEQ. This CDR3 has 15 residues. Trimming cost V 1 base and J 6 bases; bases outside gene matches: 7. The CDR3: CASSQGLASVDTQYF. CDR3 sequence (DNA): TGTGCCAGCAGCCAAGGACTAGCCTCAGTGGATACGCAGTATTTT.

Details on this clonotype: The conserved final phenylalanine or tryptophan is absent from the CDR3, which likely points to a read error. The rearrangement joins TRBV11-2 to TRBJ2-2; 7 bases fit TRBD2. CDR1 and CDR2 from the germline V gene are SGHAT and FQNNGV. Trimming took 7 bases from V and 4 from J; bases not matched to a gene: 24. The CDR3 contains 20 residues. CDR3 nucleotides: TGTGCCAGCACCCCCTCATTCTGCAAAGGGCTAGCGGTAAGCACCGGGGAGCTGTTTATT. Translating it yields CASTPSFCKGLAVSTGELFI.

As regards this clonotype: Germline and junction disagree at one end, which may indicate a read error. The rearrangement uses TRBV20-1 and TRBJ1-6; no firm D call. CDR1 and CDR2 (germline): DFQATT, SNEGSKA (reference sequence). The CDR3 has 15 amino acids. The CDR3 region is CSARRRGSLNSPFHF. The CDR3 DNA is TGCAGTGCTAGAAGGCGGGGTTCCCTGAATTCACCCTTCCACTTT.

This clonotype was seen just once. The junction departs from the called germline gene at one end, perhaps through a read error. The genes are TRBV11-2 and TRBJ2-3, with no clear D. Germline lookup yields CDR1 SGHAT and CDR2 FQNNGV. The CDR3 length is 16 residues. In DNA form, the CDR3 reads TGTGCCAGCAGCTTCACTAACGAGAGTTTGTCAGATACGCTGTATTTT. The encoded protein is CASSFTNESLSDTLYF.

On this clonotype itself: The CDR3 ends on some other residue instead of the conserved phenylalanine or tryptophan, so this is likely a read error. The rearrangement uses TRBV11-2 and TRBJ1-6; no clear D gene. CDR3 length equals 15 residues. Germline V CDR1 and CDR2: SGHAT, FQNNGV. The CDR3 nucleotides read TGTGCCAGCAGCTTCGCAGGCGCTCCGGATTCATCCCTCCACTGT. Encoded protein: CASSFAGAPDSSLHC.

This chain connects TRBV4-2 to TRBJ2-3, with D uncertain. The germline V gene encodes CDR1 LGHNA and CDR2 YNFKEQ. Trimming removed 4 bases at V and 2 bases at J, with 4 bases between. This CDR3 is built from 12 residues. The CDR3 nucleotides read TGTGCCAGCAGCCTTCCCACAGATACGCAGTATTTT. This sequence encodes CASSLPTDTQYF.

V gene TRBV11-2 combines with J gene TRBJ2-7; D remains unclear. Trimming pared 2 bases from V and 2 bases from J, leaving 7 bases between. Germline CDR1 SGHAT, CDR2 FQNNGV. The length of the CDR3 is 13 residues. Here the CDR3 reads CASSLRIPYEQYF. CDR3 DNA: TGTGCCAGCAGCTTAAGGATCCCCTACGAGCAGTACTTC. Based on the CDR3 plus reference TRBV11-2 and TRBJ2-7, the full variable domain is EAGVAQSPRYKIIEKRQSVAFWCNPISGHATLYWYQQILGQGPKLLIQFQNNGVVDDSQLPKDRFSAERLKGVDSTLKIQPAKLEDSAVYLCASSLRIPYEQYFGPGTRLTVT.

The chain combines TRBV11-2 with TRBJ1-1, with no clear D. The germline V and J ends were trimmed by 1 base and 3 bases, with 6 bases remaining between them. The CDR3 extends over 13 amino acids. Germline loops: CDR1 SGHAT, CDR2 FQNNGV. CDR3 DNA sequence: TGTGCCAGCAGCTTAGCAAGGTACACTGAAGCTTTCTTT. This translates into CASSLARYTEAFF.